The clone carrying this T cell receptor beta chain was found once. Antigen specificity is unknown. The sample originates from a study of cytomegalovirus exposure and HLA in healthy donors. Points from the study as a whole: In a later analysis, productive TCRs from donors in an Asian-associated ancestry cluster reportedly carried fewer N-insertions than the cohort mean. In an earlier analysis, in approximately 570 donors, most V segments appeared productive either ~87% or ~30% of the time. V- and J-gene trimming of TCR beta was linked (in a later analysis) to a missense DCLRE1C variant.

Primers for the PCR totalled 60 Vbeta and 13 Jbeta. Repertoires were generated with immunoSEQ multiplex PCR, while TCRdb's copy carries only in-frame clones and drops some. The sample lists 100,000 to 150,000 clones, around four fifths seen once, with approximately 1.5% in the top ten. V was clipped by 0 bases and J by 0 bases, with 10 bases between them. The CDR3 has 15 amino acids. Germline CDR1 SGHRS, CDR2 YFSETQ. The chain combines TRBV5-1 with TRBJ2-7; possibly TRBD2 for D (7 bases). The clonotype originates from a female donor in good health and CMV-seronegative. The sample comprised PBMCs. This chain's CDR3 is CASSLAGGFSYEQYF. Here the CDR3 DNA reads TGCGCCAGCAGCTTGGCGGGGGGCTTCTCCTACGAGCAGTACTTC.